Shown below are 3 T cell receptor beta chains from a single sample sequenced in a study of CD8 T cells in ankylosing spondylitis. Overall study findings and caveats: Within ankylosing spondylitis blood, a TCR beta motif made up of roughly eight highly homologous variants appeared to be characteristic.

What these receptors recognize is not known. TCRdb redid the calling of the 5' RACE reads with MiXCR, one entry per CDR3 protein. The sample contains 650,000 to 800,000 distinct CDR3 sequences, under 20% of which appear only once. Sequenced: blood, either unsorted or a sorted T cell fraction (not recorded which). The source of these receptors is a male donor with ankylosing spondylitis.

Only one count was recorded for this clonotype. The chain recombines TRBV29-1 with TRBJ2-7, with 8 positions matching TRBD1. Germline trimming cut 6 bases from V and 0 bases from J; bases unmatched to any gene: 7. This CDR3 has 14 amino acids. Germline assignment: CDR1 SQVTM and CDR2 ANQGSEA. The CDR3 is CSVPKQGGSYEQYF. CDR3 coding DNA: TGCAGCGTCCCTAAACAGGGGGGCTCCTACGAGCAGTACTTC.

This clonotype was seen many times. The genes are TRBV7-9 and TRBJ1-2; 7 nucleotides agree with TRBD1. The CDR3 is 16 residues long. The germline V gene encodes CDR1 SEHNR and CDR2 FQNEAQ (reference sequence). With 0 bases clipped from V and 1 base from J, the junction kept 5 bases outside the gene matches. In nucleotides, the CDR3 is TGTGCCAGCAGCTTAGCGGGGACAGCCCTTAACTATGGCTACACCTTC. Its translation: CASSLAGTALNYGYTF.

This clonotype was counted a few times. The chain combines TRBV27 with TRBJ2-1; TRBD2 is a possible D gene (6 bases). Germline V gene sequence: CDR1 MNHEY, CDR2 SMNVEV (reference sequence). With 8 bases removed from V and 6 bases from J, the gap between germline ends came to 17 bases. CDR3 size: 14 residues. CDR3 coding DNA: TGTGCCAGCTACCTTTCTAGCGCCTTCAATGAGCAGTTCTTC. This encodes CASYLSSAFNEQFF.